These 20 T cell receptor beta chains came from one sample sequenced in a study of T cell repertoires in ileal Crohn's disease. Some clones are missing from TCRdb's copy, which holds only in-frame ones; the method was immunoSEQ multiplex PCR. There are around 5,000 clones in the sample; approximately 80% occur only once, and about 12% lies in the top ten. Sequencing used ileal tissue. All receptors come from an adult with Crohn's disease.

The chain links TRBV6-6 to TRBJ2-7; tentative D call: TRBD2 (5 bases). The germline CDR1 and CDR2 sequences are MNHNY and SVGAGI (reference sequence). The CDR3 sequence is 14 residues long. V shed 6 bases and J shed 2 bases, with 14 bases lying between them. The CDR3 sequence: CASSHRDRPYEQYF. CDR3 bases: TGTGCCAGCAGCCATCGGGATCGACCCTACGAGCAGTACTTC.

The chain links TRBV4-2 to TRBJ1-3; 9 bases line up with TRBD1. CDR1 is LGHNA, CDR2 YNFKEQ, per germline. The CDR3 has 19 residues. V lost 1 base, J lost 0 bases, and 10 bases stayed unmatched. The CDR3: CASSQVAGTGKTSGNTIYF. DNA of the CDR3: TGTGCCAGCAGCCAAGTCGCCGGGACAGGGAAAACCTCTGGAAACACCATATATTTT.

The chain employs TRBV6-1 and TRBJ2-6, with TRBD1 matching 9 bases. J was trimmed by 12 bases and V by 0 bases; bases with no gene match: 3. The CDR3 runs to 14 residues. Looked up from germline, CDR1 is MNHNS and CDR2 is SASEGT. The CDR3 is CASSEAPGQGVLTF. The CDR3 region has the DNA TGTGCCAGCAGTGAAGCGCCGGGACAGGGCGTCCTGACTTTC.

This rearrangement joins TRBV6-5 to TRBJ2-7, with D unresolved. CDR1 and CDR2 from the germline V gene are MNHEY and SVGAGI. The germline V and J ends were trimmed by 2 bases and 4 bases, with 15 bases remaining between them. This CDR3 spans 15 amino acids. CDR3 amino acids: CASSYTSPPRYEQYF. DNA for the CDR3: TGTGCCAGCAGTTACACCAGCCCCCCGAGGTACGAGCAGTACTTC.

The rearrangement joins TRBV25-1 to TRBJ2-3; 10 nucleotides line up with TRBD2. V was clipped by 5 bases and J by 4 bases; unmatched bases: 3. The CDR3 extends over 14 amino acids. Germline CDR1 and CDR2: MGHDK and SYGVNS. In DNA form, the CDR3 reads TGTGCCAGCAGTCCAGCGGGGGGGCCAGATACGCAGTATTTT. Residues: CASSPAGGPDTQYF.

The CDR3 spells CASSYLIYGYTF. In DNA, the CDR3 is TGTGCCAGCAGTTACTTAATCTATGGCTACACCTTC. The chain joins TRBV6-6 to TRBJ1-2; no firm D call. V was shortened by 1 base and J by 4 bases, with 4 bases between the two germline ends. The CDR3 runs to 12 residues. From germline, CDR1 is MNHNY and CDR2 SVGAGI (reference sequence).

CDR3 nucleotides: TGCGCCAGCAGCCAAGACGGGGACTATGGCTACACCTTC. It translates to CASSQDGDYGYTF. The rearrangement joins TRBV4-1 to TRBJ1-2, with D uncertain. The CDR3 runs 13 residues. Trimming took 0 bases from V and 3 from J, leaving 5 bases between them. Germline loops: CDR1 MGHRA, CDR2 YSYEKL.

This chain links TRBV28 with TRBJ2-7; 11 bases match TRBD1. Trimming at V came to 3 bases and at J to 3 bases, leaving 7 bases not matched to a gene. The CDR3 runs to 16 residues. Germline loops: CDR1 MDHEN, CDR2 SYDVKM. The CDR3 region has the DNA TGTGCCAGCAGTTTCCACTCCGGGACAGGGGGCTACGAGCAGTACTTC. It codes for CASSFHSGTGGYEQYF.

In this sample, this clone turned up once. The chain uses TRBV2 and TRBJ1-5; D is unresolved. CDR1 is SNHLY, CDR2 FYNNEI, per germline. Deletions cut 4 bases from V and 4 bases from J, with 14 bases between. The CDR3 is made up of 15 amino acids. The CDR3 protein is CASSAGREGNQPQHF. The CDR3 DNA follows: TGTGCCAGCAGTGCCGGGAGGGAGGGAAATCAGCCCCAGCATTTT.

The V call is TRBV5-1, the J call TRBJ2-7, with 7 bases aligning to TRBD1. The CDR3 runs to 16 residues. Germline CDR1 reads SGHRS; CDR2 reads YFSETQ. J lost 0 bases, V lost 4 bases, and 10 bases had no gene match. CDR3 loop: CASSPGQIISSYEQYF. The CDR3 DNA reads as TGCGCCAGCAGCCCGGGACAGATCATAAGCTCCTACGAGCAGTACTTC.

V gene TRBV6-1 combines with J gene TRBJ1-2, with TRBD1 identical over 7 bases. V lost 6 bases to trimming and J lost 4 bases; unmatched junction nucleotides: 8. Per the germline V gene, CDR1 is MNHNS and CDR2 is SASEGT. This CDR3 is 14 amino acids long. The CDR3: CASRPGGQGYGYTF. DNA for the CDR3: TGTGCCAGCAGACCAGGGGGGCAGGGCTATGGCTACACCTTC.

This clone was observed a few times. V and J are TRBV7-8 and TRBJ2-1; 10 nucleotides line up with TRBD1. The germline gives CDR1 SGHVS, CDR2 FQNEAQ. This CDR3 contains 17 residues. V gave up 1 base and J gave up 7 bases; unmatched junction bases: 10. CDR3 region: CASSLVPPGQGLNEQFF. The DNA of the CDR3 is TGTGCCAGCAGCTTAGTCCCACCGGGACAGGGGTTGAATGAGCAGTTCTTC.

The chain joins TRBV4-1 to TRBJ1-4; D remains ambiguous. The V and J ends lost 1 base and 11 bases respectively, with 14 bases between them. Germline V gene sequence: CDR1 MGHRA, CDR2 YSYEKL. CDR3 size: 14 residues. CDR3 region: CASSQAGLIEKLFF. CDR3 bases: TGCGCCAGCAGCCAAGCAGGTTTAATCGAGAAACTGTTTTTT.

V gene TRBV4-3 combines with J gene TRBJ2-5; 8 nucleotides align to TRBD2. Germline CDR1 and CDR2: LGHNA and YSLEER. The CDR3 is made up of 16 amino acids. V lost 3 bases to trimming and J lost 2 bases; unmatched junction nucleotides: 8. DNA for the CDR3: TGCGCCAGCAGCCAGTCTGGCGGGGGGTCACAAGAGACCCAGTACTTC. This translates into CASSQSGGGSQETQYF.

This chain joins TRBV6-1 and TRBJ2-1, with D maybe TRBD2 (7 bases). Germline V gene data show CDR1 as MNHNS and CDR2 as SASEGT. Between the trimmed V and J ends, which lost 10 bases and 6 bases, there was a span of 19 bases. The CDR3 is 14 residues long. As DNA, the CDR3 is TGTGCCACCTCTAGGGGGGGGCCCGGCAATGAGCAGTTCTTC. Its protein is CATSRGGPGNEQFF.

The chain joins TRBV11-1 to TRBJ2-5; 9 bases fit TRBD1. The CDR3 loop spans 16 amino acids. Looked up from germline, CDR1 is SGHAT and CDR2 is FQDESV (reference sequence). The V and J ends lost 5 bases and 2 bases, in that order; junction bases with no gene match: 9. The CDR3: CASSPGDRVFQETQYF. CDR3 coding DNA: TGTGCCAGCAGCCCGGGGGACAGGGTCTTTCAAGAGACCCAGTACTTC. The full variable domain, its missing parts supplied by reference TRBV11-1 and TRBJ2-5, is EAEVAQSPRYKITEKSQAVAFWCDPISGHATLYWYRQILGQGPELLVQFQDESVVDDSQLPKDRFSAERLKGVDSTLKIQPAELGDSAMYLCASSPGDRVFQETQYFGPGTRLLVL.

The gene calls are TRBV5-1 and TRBJ1-3; tentative D call: TRBD1 (5 bases). The V and J ends lost 0 bases and 4 bases respectively, with 14 bases between them. From germline, CDR1 is SGHRS and CDR2 YFSETQ. This CDR3 comprises 16 residues. The CDR3, as DNA: TGCGCCAGCAGCTTGGCCGGGGGAAGTATCGGAAACACCATATATTTT. Its protein is CASSLAGGSIGNTIYF.

The chain combines TRBV29-1 with TRBJ1-1, with D maybe TRBD1 (6 bases). Germline lookup yields CDR1 SQVTM and CDR2 ANQGSEA. V was shortened by 7 bases and J by 1 base, with 10 bases between the two germline ends. The CDR3 has 12 residues. CDR3 protein: CSGRQENTEAFF. The CDR3 nucleotides read TGCAGCGGGCGACAGGAGAACACTGAAGCTTTCTTT.

The chain links TRBV11-2 to TRBJ2-5, with TRBD1 matching over 10 bases. The V gene's germline CDR1 is SGHAT and CDR2 FQNNGV. The CDR3 is made up of 16 amino acids. The junction had 8 bases not matched to a gene; V was cut back by 3 bases and J by 4 bases. For the CDR3, the DNA is TGTGCCAGCAGCTTGGCACCGGGACAGGGGTCAGAGACCCAGTACTTC. It encodes CASSLAPGQGSETQYF.

The genes are TRBV7-3 and TRBJ2-2, with 8 bases that match TRBD1. Per the germline V gene, CDR1 is SGHTA and CDR2 is FQGTGA. The V gene end was trimmed by 5 bases and the J gene end by 4 bases; junction bases not matched to a gene: 9. The CDR3 is made up of 16 amino acids. The CDR3 region is CASSPGAGGVTGELFF. As DNA, the CDR3 is TGTGCCAGCAGCCCAGGGGCAGGGGGCGTCACCGGGGAGCTGTTTTTT.